This paragraph covers one T cell receptor beta chain sequence. The data are from a study of blood T cell repertoires in COVID-19. Across the study: PBMCs, B-cell-depleted T cells, or T cells provided the cDNA or gDNA that made up the material.

The CDR3 runs to 13 residues. V was cut by 2 bases and J by 5 bases, with 7 bases left in between. Germline loops: CDR1 LGHNT, CDR2 FRNRAP. Participants were aged roughly 18 to 89 years, lived in under 30 US areas, and enrolled virtually. Donors in Cohort 3 who had recovered were those with two negative PCRs, healthcare professional clearance, or resolution of their symptoms. Sequencing used immunoSEQ multiplex PCR; TCRdb keeps in-frame clones, though not all of them. The table records some 390,000 clones, roughly 90% of them present only once. The sequenced material came from PBMCs or T cells enriched from blood (not recorded which). The V and J genes are TRBV12-5 and TRBJ1-5, with TRBD1 as a possible D gene (5 bases). This sequence was found in a woman in her 30s who had recovered from COVID-19. CDR3 sequence reads: CASGLSRDQPQHF. The CDR3 DNA is TGTGCTAGTGGTTTGAGCAGGGATCAGCCCCAGCATTTT. Combining the CDR3 with reference TRBV12-5 and TRBJ1-5 gives the whole variable domain DARVTQTPRHKVTEMGQEVTMRCQPILGHNTVFWYRQTMMQGLELLAYFRNRAPLDDSGMPKDRFSAEMPDATLATLKIQPSEPRDSAVYFCASGLSRDQPQHFGDGTRLSIL.